Listed here are 8 T cell receptor beta chains from one sample, sequenced in a study of CD8 T cells in ankylosing spondylitis. Overall study findings and caveats: A TCR beta motif of under 10 highly homologous variants appeared characteristic of ankylosing spondylitis blood.

Antigens of these TCRs are unknown. In TCRdb, the 5' RACE reads were re-called with MiXCR into one record per CDR3 protein. This sample has fewer than 650,000 distinct CDR3 sequences, with roughly 13% found just once. The sequenced sample consisted of blood, either unsorted or a sorted T cell fraction (not recorded which). The receptors here all came from a male donor with ankylosing spondylitis.

This clonotype was seen only a few times. The gene calls are TRBV7-2 and TRBJ2-5, with 7 bases lining up with TRBD2. Per the germline V gene, CDR1 is SGHTA and CDR2 is FQGNSA. There are 15 residues in the CDR3. J gave up 4 bases and V 1 base, and 6 bases lay outside the gene matches. CDR3 protein: CASSLGGSGGETQYF. In nucleotides, the CDR3 is TGTGCCAGCAGCTTAGGCGGGAGTGGAGGAGAGACCCAGTACTTC. Full variable domain (outside the CDR3, taken from reference TRBV7-2 and TRBJ2-5): GAGVSQSPSNKVTEKGKDVELRCDPISGHTALYWYRQSLGQGLEFLIYFQGNSAPDKSGLPSDRFSAERTGGSVSTLTIQRTQQEDSAVYLCASSLGGSGGETQYFGPGTRLLVL.

This chain links TRBV20-1 with TRBJ1-4, with 10 bases aligning to TRBD1. The CDR3 totals 16 residues. The J segment lost 8 bases and the V segment lost 0 bases, leaving 9 bases of the junction unmatched. Germline V gene sequence: CDR1 DFQATT, CDR2 SNEGSKA (reference sequence). DNA for the CDR3: TGCAGTGCTAGAGATATGGGACAGGGGATTGACGAAAAACTGTTTTTT. It translates to CSARDMGQGIDEKLFF.

This clonotype was counted between two and nine times. This sequence joins TRBV3-1 and TRBJ2-7; 9 positions agree with TRBD2. The CDR3 runs to 15 residues. V dropped 0 bases and J dropped 7; count of bases not matched to a gene: 7. The V gene's germline CDR1 is LGHDT and CDR2 YNNKEL (reference sequence). CDR3 DNA: TGTGCCAGCAGCCAAGATGGCCTAGCGGGACGGGAGCAGTACGTC. Encoded protein: CASSQDGLAGREQYV.

In its sample, this clonotype was seen many times. The chain couples TRBV12-3 or TRBV12-4 to TRBJ1-5; D not resolved. The CDR3 length is 14 residues. The V end lost 6 bases, the J end lost 4 bases, and 13 bases lay between the germline ends. The CDR3 sequence is CASSLAVGNQPQHF. The CDR3 DNA sequence: TGTGCCAGCAGCCTTGCTGTGGGGAATCAGCCCCAGCATTTT.

This clonotype was counted at least ten times. This chain connects TRBV29-1 to TRBJ1-1; 7 bases match TRBD1. Unmatched junction bases numbered 8, after V lost 8 bases and J lost 5 bases. The CDR3 is 12 residues long. Germline lookup yields CDR1 SQVTM and CDR2 ANQGSEA. The CDR3 loop reads CSFATGQTEAFF. CDR3 in DNA: TGCAGCTTTGCGACAGGGCAGACTGAAGCTTTCTTT.

This clonotype occurred many times. The chain joins TRBV3-1 to TRBJ2-1, with no clear D. With 0 bases removed from V and 8 bases from J, the gap between germline ends came to 17 bases. CDR1 is LGHDT and CDR2 is YNNKEL in the germline V gene (reference sequence). This CDR3 spans 16 amino acids. In DNA form, the CDR3 reads TGTGCCAGCAGCCAAGAATATCAGTATCGCCCCGATGAGCAGTTCTTC. Protein: CASSQEYQYRPDEQFF.

The sample holds many counts of this clonotype. The J gene is TRBJ2-1, the V gene TRBV5-1, with a tentative D call TRBD2 (6 bases). Germline V gene sequence: CDR1 SGHRS, CDR2 YFSETQ. Trimming left V 2 bases short and J 1 base short, with 10 bases between. This CDR3 has 15 residues. For the CDR3, the DNA is TGCGCCAGCAGCTTCTTGCGGGATTCCTACAATGAGCAGTTCTTC. Translated, it gives CASSFLRDSYNEQFF.

This clonotype was observed at least ten times. The V call is TRBV4-2, the J call TRBJ1-4; maybe TRBD1 (5 bases). Germline V gene data show CDR1 as LGHNA and CDR2 as YNFKEQ. V lost 1 base and J 10 bases, leaving 16 bases between the germline ends. CDR3 length equals 15 residues. CDR3: CASSQVGQKKGKLFF. The CDR3 DNA follows: TGTGCCAGCAGCCAAGTGGGGCAGAAGAAGGGAAAACTGTTTTTT.